The rows below give T cell receptor beta chains drawn from one sample of a study of monozygotic twins with inflammatory bowel disease. TCRdb re-called the 5' RACE reads and shows each CDR3 protein once, DNA omitted. This table holds 150,000 to 200,000 distinct CDR3 sequences. Sequencing used blood. Source of these receptors: a human donor with ulcerative colitis or Crohn's disease, or a healthy co-twin of an affected twin (not recorded which). CDR3s include the opening cysteine and the closing phenylalanine or tryptophan. The order of the fields is CDR3 protein, V gene, J gene.

CDR3aa: CDTSRYLKDVEAFF; v_gene: TRBV15; j_gene: TRBJ1-1
CDR3aa: CASSISPFSNTEAFF; v_gene: TRBV19; j_gene: TRBJ1-1
CDR3aa: CASSLSRVGFYEQYF; v_gene: TRBV27; j_gene: TRBJ2-7
CDR3aa: CASSPGGGYDIQYF; v_gene: TRBV4-1; j_gene: TRBJ2-4
CDR3aa: CASSQEIVQETQYF; v_gene: TRBV3-1; j_gene: TRBJ2-5
CDR3aa: CASSPDGSGFTIYF; v_gene: TRBV5-1; j_gene: TRBJ1-3
CDR3aa: CASSLAYRVASTGEQFF; v_gene: TRBV7-9; j_gene: TRBJ2-1
CDR3aa: CASSLMGAGETQYF; v_gene: TRBV5-4; j_gene: TRBJ2-5
CDR3aa: CASSLVSTGNTEAFF; v_gene: TRBV7-9; j_gene: TRBJ1-1
CDR3aa: CASSEPLPGGNEKLFF; v_gene: TRBV5-1; j_gene: TRBJ1-4
CDR3aa: CATRQGPDEQYF; v_gene: TRBV24-1; j_gene: TRBJ2-7
CDR3aa: CSVGHGEDSLSGANVLTF; v_gene: TRBV29-1; j_gene: TRBJ2-6
CDR3aa: CASSRDRVVPNEQFF; v_gene: TRBV27; j_gene: TRBJ2-1
CDR3aa: CASGLPLALGNEQFF; v_gene: TRBV12-5; j_gene: TRBJ2-1
CDR3aa: CASSYLADGTGELFF; v_gene: TRBV6-5; j_gene: TRBJ2-2
CDR3aa: CSALYRLAEETQYF; v_gene: TRBV20-1; j_gene: TRBJ2-5
CDR3aa: CAISESGERSYEQYF; v_gene: TRBV10-3; j_gene: TRBJ2-7
CDR3aa: CASSLATAGTDTQYF; v_gene: TRBV7-9; j_gene: TRBJ2-3
CDR3aa: CASSPLDQGAVYGYTF; v_gene: TRBV18; j_gene: TRBJ1-2
CDR3aa: CSVVTEGAPYEQYF; v_gene: TRBV20-1; j_gene: TRBJ2-7
CDR3aa: CSARSGQGTGPLHF; v_gene: TRBV20-1; j_gene: TRBJ1-6
CDR3aa: CASTPPGQGYNEQFF; v_gene: TRBV11-2; j_gene: TRBJ2-1
CDR3aa: CSARGLGTVKETQYF; v_gene: TRBV20-1; j_gene: TRBJ2-5
CDR3aa: CSVADRGRGTGELFF; v_gene: TRBV29-1; j_gene: TRBJ2-2
CDR3aa: CASSLGQAGVGNEQFF; v_gene: TRBV7-8; j_gene: TRBJ2-1
CDR3aa: CASSLNVAGQVQPQHF; v_gene: TRBV7-9; j_gene: TRBJ1-5